This TCR beta chain was identified in a study of blood T cell repertoires in COVID-19. The CDR3 is 14 residues long. Germline V gene data show CDR1 as SNHLY and CDR2 as FYNNEI. Trimming took off 9 bases at V and 0 bases at J, with 12 bases between the two ends. Clones were sequenced by immunoSEQ multiplex PCR, and TCRdb holds only the in-frame ones, with some missing. Seen here are some 350,000 clones, 85% to 90% observed once, and the top ten hold roughly 6%. The sequenced sample consisted of peripheral blood. The V and J genes are TRBV2 and TRBJ2-4; unclear D gene. The receptor was isolated from a woman in her 50s with COVID-19, enrolled during active disease. The CDR3 DNA reads as TGTGCCAGTTTAAATGAGGTAGCCAAAAACATTCAGTACTTC. As protein: CASLNEVAKNIQYF. Supplemented by reference TRBV2 and TRBJ2-4, the full variable domain reads EPEVTQTPSHQVTQMGQEVILRCVPISNHLYFYWYRQILGQKVEFLVSFYNNEISEKSEIFDDQFSVERPDGSNFTLKIRSTKLEDSAMYFCASLNEVAKNIQYFGAGTRLSVL.